Each of the 10 T cell receptor beta chains below was sequenced from the same sample in a study of Ad26.COV2.S vaccination and SARS-CoV-2 variants. The treatment is: roughly 20 received Ad26.COV2.S at low or high dose, single or two shots; several received placebo; per-sample allocation not given. Repertoires come from day 63 after the first vaccine or placebo injection. The data were produced by immunoSEQ multiplex PCR, yet TCRdb's version contains in-frame clones alone and is incomplete. Among some 390,000 clones listed, roughly nine tenths were seen once. The source material was peripheral blood, sampled in a trial of Ad26.COV2.S vaccine versus placebo. Every receptor here comes from a person aged 18-60 years who received the Ad26.COV2.S COVID-19 vaccine or a placebo.

The chain couples TRBV6-6 to TRBJ2-3, with TRBD2 as a possible D gene (5 bases). This CDR3 has 12 amino acids. CDR1 is MNHNY, CDR2 SVGAGI, per germline (reference sequence). The V end lost 0 bases, the J end lost 8 bases, and 6 bases lay between the germline ends. The CDR3 region is CASSYSAGTQYF. In DNA form, the CDR3 reads TGTGCCAGCAGTTACTCGGCGGGTACGCAGTATTTT.

In its sample, this clone was seen once. The chain couples TRBV4-2 to TRBJ1-1; 7 bases are shared with TRBD1. Germline-derived CDR1 and CDR2 are LGHNA and YNFKEQ. V lost 0 bases, J lost 1 base, and 11 bases stayed unmatched. This CDR3 spans 18 amino acids. As DNA, the CDR3 is TGTGCCAGCAGCCAAGATGGGCCCTCCCGGACAGGGAACACTGAAGCTTTCTTT. Translation: CASSQDGPSRTGNTEAFF.

This rearrangement joins TRBV4-3 to TRBJ2-1, with TRBD2 matching over 11 bases. CDR3 length: 16 amino acids. The trim removed 4 bases at V and 9 bases at J, leaving 11 bases unmatched. From germline, CDR1 is LGHNA and CDR2 YSLEER. CDR3 loop: CASSLNIAGGQIEQFF. In DNA form, the CDR3 reads TGCGCCAGCAGCCTTAATATAGCGGGGGGGCAGATTGAGCAGTTCTTC.

This clone showed up just a few times. The chain joins TRBV12-5 to TRBJ2-7, with D unclear. CDR1 is LGHNT and CDR2 is FRNRAP in the germline V gene. The CDR3 has 15 amino acids. The V end lost 2 bases, the J end lost 2 bases, and 13 bases lay between the germline ends. For the CDR3, the DNA is TGTGCTAGTGGTTTGTACTCCCTCTCCCCCTACGAGCAGTACTTC. Protein product: CASGLYSLSPYEQYF.

This sequence joins TRBV2 and TRBJ2-7, with 9 bases fitting TRBD1. There are 12 residues in the CDR3. Germline lookup yields CDR1 SNHLY and CDR2 FYNNEI. V was pared by 7 bases and J by 3 bases, with 1 base of the junction left unmatched. The CDR3 is CASKGQGYEQYF. In DNA form, the CDR3 reads TGTGCCAGCAAGGGACAGGGCTACGAGCAGTACTTC.

V is TRBV7-9 and J is TRBJ2-4; TRBD1 matches at 7 bases. The CDR3 covers 17 residues. Germline V CDR1 and CDR2: SEHNR, FQNEAQ (reference sequence). The ends lost 5 bases at V and 0 bases at J; junction bases unmatched: 10. The CDR3 DNA reads as TGTGCCAGCAGCCCCCTTTGGGCAGGGGGAGCCAAAAACATTCAGTACTTC. Amino acids: CASSPLWAGGAKNIQYF.

This sequence joins TRBV6-5 and TRBJ2-5, with D tentatively TRBD2 (7 bases). Deletions cut 6 bases from V and 5 bases from J, with 19 bases between. This CDR3 contains 15 residues. The germline V gene has CDR1 MNHEY and CDR2 SVGAGI. The CDR3 region is CASSSRRGPRETQYF. CDR3 DNA sequence: TGTGCCAGCAGCTCCCGGCGGGGGCCTCGGGAGACCCAGTACTTC.

J is TRBJ2-5 and V is TRBV7-9; D gene ambiguous. Germline lookup yields CDR1 SEHNR and CDR2 FQNEAQ (reference sequence). Trimming removed 6 bases from V and 5 bases from J, with 13 bases in between. This CDR3 contains 13 residues. The CDR3 loop reads CASSLEYSETQYF. DNA for the CDR3: TGTGCCAGCAGTCTTGAATATTCGGAGACCCAGTACTTC. The variable domain in full, with the rest retrieved from reference TRBV7-9 and TRBJ2-5, is DTGVSQNPRHKITKRGQNVTFRCDPISEHNRLYWYRQTLGQGPEFLTYFQNEAQLEKSRLLSDRFSAERPKGSFSTLEIQRTEQGDSAMYLCASSLEYSETQYFGPGTRLLVL.

The CDR3 sequence is CASSPTSPGGRETQYF. The CDR3 bases are TGTGCCAGCAGCCCCACATCTCCCGGGGGAAGGGAGACCCAGTACTTC. The genes are TRBV9 and TRBJ2-5; TRBD2 is a possible D gene (6 bases). Trimming stripped 4 bases from V and 5 bases from J, with 21 bases between. The germline V gene has CDR1 SGDLS and CDR2 YYNGEE. This CDR3 comprises 16 residues. The whole variable domain, remainder taken from reference TRBV9 and TRBJ2-5, is DSGVTQTPKHLITATGQRVTLRCSPRSGDLSVYWYQQSLDQGLQFLIQYYNGEERAKGNILERFSAQQFPDLHSELNLSSLELGDSALYFCASSPTSPGGRETQYFGPGTRLLVL.

This clone was found a few times. The V call is TRBV10-3, the J call TRBJ2-1; 7 positions match TRBD1. The CDR3 covers 16 residues. Trimming took 4 bases from V and 0 from J; bases not matched to a gene: 6. Germline values: CDR1 ENHRY, CDR2 SYGVKD. The CDR3 here is CAISVGAGGSYNEQFF. CDR3 DNA sequence: TGTGCCATCAGTGTTGGGGCAGGGGGCTCCTACAATGAGCAGTTCTTC.